These T cell receptor beta chains were read from a single sample in a study of CD39 and CD103 CD8 tumor-infiltrating T cells. Profiling relied on immunoSEQ multiplex PCR, and the TCRdb table lists in-frame clones only, not all of them. The top ten hold 30% to 40% of the sample, which has 300 to 350 clones, 45% to 55% seen once. Sequenced input: CD39+ CD103+ CD8+ T cells sorted from the tumor. The receptor set was obtained from a human donor with head and neck squamous cell carcinoma. Both conserved end residues are part of each CDR3. D genes are given only for firm matches. Size tells how often a clone was seen (once, few, many) or the class of an expanded clone, and some rows leave it out.

d_call j_call clone_size v_call cdr3_aa cdr3_nt
. TRBJ2-1 large TRBV19 CASSIVPEGSEQFF TGTGCCAGTAGTATAGTCCCCGAGGGGAGTGAGCAGTTCTTC
. TRBJ2-7 . TRBV5-4 CASSLDRTYEQYF TGTGCCAGCAGCTTGGACAGGACCTACGAGCAGTACTTC
TRBD1 TRBJ1-1 . TRBV18 CASSLGQGLTEAFF TGTGCCAGCTCACTCGGACAGGGCCTCACTGAAGCTTTCTTT
. TRBJ1-1 large TRBV4-1 CASSQASQGRNKAFF TGCGCCAGCAGCCAAGCCTCCCAGGGTAGAAACAAAGCTTTCTTT
. TRBJ2-3 . TRBV27 CASSFAGAETDTQYF TGTGCCAGCAGTTTCGCAGGGGCCGAGACAGATACGCAGTATTTT
. TRBJ2-1 . TRBV5-1 CASSWNWDEQFF TGCGCCAGCAGCTGGAATTGGGATGAGCAGTTCTTC
. TRBJ2-3 . TRBV2 CASSGIQGGTDTQYF TGTGCCAGCAGTGGGATACAGGGTGGCACAGATACGCAGTATTTT
. TRBJ1-1 . TRBV4-1 CASSQATQGRTEAFF TGCGCCAGCAGCCAAGCAACCCAGGGGCGCACTGAAGCTTTCTTT
. TRBJ2-6 . TRBV4-2 CASSHPGGANVLTF TGTGCCAGCAGCCATCCTGGTGGGGCCAACGTCCTGACTTTC
. TRBJ1-1 . TRBV4-1 CASSQGPTGPYTEAFF TGCGCCAGCAGCCAAGGCCCAACGGGACCGTACACTGAAGCTTTCTTT
. TRBJ2-7 large TRBV27 CASSLYQGGATYEQYF TGTGCCAGCAGTCTCTACCAGGGGGGGGCCACCTACGAGCAGTACTTC
TRBD1 TRBJ1-2 . TRBV4-1 CASSYPTGRRNGYTF TGCGCCAGCAGCTACCCGACAGGGCGACGTAATGGCTACACCTTC
. TRBJ1-2 . TRBV5-1 CASSATGTTYGYTF TGCGCCAGCAGCGCAACAGGGACTACCTATGGCTACACCTTC
. TRBJ2-7 . TRBV6-5 CASRQNTGSGEQYF TGTGCCAGCAGACAAAATACAGGGTCTGGCGAGCAGTACTTC
. TRBJ2-6 . TRBV2 CASRNPYADSGANVLTF TGTGCCAGCAGAAATCCTTACGCAGACTCTGGGGCCAACGTCCTGACTTTC
. TRBJ1-6 few TRBV4-1 CASSHGPLADNSPLHF TGCGCCAGCAGCCACGGGCCCCTGGCTGATAATTCACCCCTCCACTTT
TRBD2 TRBJ2-5 . TRBV9 CASSVSGTLQETQYF TGTGCCAGCAGCGTAAGCGGGACCCTCCAAGAGACCCAGTACTTC